The rows below give T cell receptor beta chains drawn from one sample of a study of T cells in Graves' hyperthyroidism and ophthalmopathy. TCRdb ran MiXCR on the multiplex PCR reads and lists one entry per CDR3 protein. Among about 560,000 distinct CDR3 sequences, around 17% were seen once, and the ten largest hold 15% to 20%. Sequencing used blood. These receptors were obtained from a woman under 30 with Graves' hyperthyroidism. Both conserved end residues are part of each CDR3. Fields, in order: clone size, V gene, J gene, D gene, CDR3 DNA, CDR3 protein. A D gene is named only where the DNA matches it firmly. Rows may omit the clone size; those that give it use once, few, many or a size class.

abundance: NA
v_gene: TRBV7-2
j_gene: TRBJ2-7
d_gene: NA
CDR3nt: TGTGCCAGCAGCTTTAGGACCAACTCCTACGAGCAGTACTTC
CDR3aa: CASSFRTNSYEQYF

abundance: many
v_gene: TRBV12-3/TRBV12-4
j_gene: TRBJ2-5
d_gene: TRBD1
CDR3nt: TGTGCCAGCAGTTTAACCAGGGGGCAGGAGACCCAGTACTTC
CDR3aa: CASSLTRGQETQYF

abundance: NA
v_gene: TRBV27
j_gene: TRBJ2-2
d_gene: TRBD1
CDR3nt: TGTGCCAGCAGCACAGACAGGGGGCCCCCAAACCCTACCGGGGAGCTGTTTTTT
CDR3aa: CASSTDRGPPNPTGELFF

abundance: many
v_gene: TRBV4-3
j_gene: TRBJ1-1
d_gene: NA
CDR3nt: TGCGCCAGCAGCCAAGCCTACCCCCAGAGGTACACTGAAGCTTTCTTT
CDR3aa: CASSQAYPQRYTEAFF

abundance: many
v_gene: TRBV5-1
j_gene: TRBJ1-2
d_gene: NA
CDR3nt: TGCGCCAGCAGCTTCGGACGGAGAAACTATGGCTACACCTTC
CDR3aa: CASSFGRRNYGYTF

abundance: NA
v_gene: TRBV18
j_gene: TRBJ2-1
d_gene: NA
CDR3nt: TGTGCCAGCTCACCACCGGAATTCGGGCCTTACAATGAGCAGTTCTTC
CDR3aa: CASSPPEFGPYNEQFF

abundance: many
v_gene: TRBV6-5
j_gene: TRBJ2-1
d_gene: NA
CDR3nt: TGTGCCAGCAGTTACTGGGGGAGCTCCTACAATGAGCAGTTCTTC
CDR3aa: CASSYWGSSYNEQFF

abundance: many
v_gene: TRBV18
j_gene: TRBJ2-3
d_gene: NA
CDR3nt: TGTGCCAGCTCCACGTACGGCGCCTCAGGTGATACGCAGTATTTT
CDR3aa: CASSTYGASGDTQYF

abundance: NA
v_gene: TRBV5-1
j_gene: TRBJ2-2
d_gene: NA
CDR3nt: TGCGCCAGCAGCTGGAGCAAGTTCAGAAGCGGAGGTGGGACCGGGGAGCTGTTTTTT
CDR3aa: CASSWSKFRSGGGTGELFF

abundance: many
v_gene: TRBV19
j_gene: TRBJ2-1
d_gene: NA
CDR3nt: TGTGCCAGTAGTCCCCTTACAGGGAGCTCCTACAATGAGCAGTTCTTC
CDR3aa: CASSPLTGSSYNEQFF

abundance: NA
v_gene: TRBV12-3/TRBV12-4
j_gene: TRBJ2-1
d_gene: NA
CDR3nt: TGTGCCAGCAGCTCAGGACAGTACTACGAGCAGTTCTTC
CDR3aa: CASSSGQYYEQFF

abundance: many
v_gene: TRBV30
j_gene: TRBJ2-7
d_gene: NA
CDR3nt: TGTGCCTGGAGTGTACGGGCGTTAACCTACGAGCAGTACTTC
CDR3aa: CAWSVRALTYEQYF

abundance: few
v_gene: TRBV5-1
j_gene: TRBJ2-5
d_gene: TRBD1
CDR3nt: TGCGCCAGCAGCTTGAGGGGGACAGGGAAGGGGACACAGACCCAGTACTTC
CDR3aa: CASSLRGTGKGTQTQYF

abundance: NA
v_gene: TRBV6-2/TRBV6-3
j_gene: TRBJ2-4
d_gene: NA
CDR3nt: TGTGCCAGCAGTCCTTACCCCCCAGGGGACTTAGCCAAAAACATTCAGTACTTC
CDR3aa: CASSPYPPGDLAKNIQYF

abundance: few
v_gene: TRBV19
j_gene: TRBJ1-5
d_gene: TRBD1
CDR3nt: TGTGCCAGTAGCGACAGGGAGGGCAATCAGCCCCAGCATTTT
CDR3aa: CASSDREGNQPQHF

abundance: NA
v_gene: TRBV6-6
j_gene: TRBJ1-6
d_gene: NA
CDR3nt: TGTGCCAGCAGTTACTCGATCTCGGCATCACGATATAATTCACCCCTCCACTTT
CDR3aa: CASSYSISASRYNSPLHF

abundance: NA
v_gene: TRBV6-1
j_gene: TRBJ2-5
d_gene: NA
CDR3nt: TGTGCCAGCAGTGAATGGGGACCGCACTCGCTCTTAGAGACCCAGTACTTC
CDR3aa: CASSEWGPHSLLETQYF

abundance: few
v_gene: TRBV19
j_gene: TRBJ1-1
d_gene: NA
CDR3nt: TGTGCCAGTACCCCGACATTGAGAAGGAACACTGAAGCTTTCTTT
CDR3aa: CASTPTLRRNTEAFF

abundance: few
v_gene: TRBV10-3
j_gene: TRBJ2-1
d_gene: TRBD1
CDR3nt: TGTGCCATCAGTGAGTCTAGGGACAGACTCTTACAGCAGTTCTTC
CDR3aa: CAISESRDRLLQQFF

abundance: few
v_gene: TRBV19
j_gene: TRBJ1-1
d_gene: TRBD1
CDR3nt: TGTGCCAGCGATTACAGGGGGAAGTGGGGAGACACTGAAGCTTTCTTT
CDR3aa: CASDYRGKWGDTEAFF

abundance: many
v_gene: TRBV20-1
j_gene: TRBJ2-3
d_gene: TRBD2
CDR3nt: TGCAGTTCTCTGACTAGCGGGGCAACAGATACGCAGTATTTT
CDR3aa: CSSLTSGATDTQYF

abundance: many
v_gene: TRBV6-1
j_gene: TRBJ2-5
d_gene: TRBD2
CDR3nt: TGTGCCAGCAGTCGGACTAGCGGGGGACCCATGGAGACCCAGTACTTC
CDR3aa: CASSRTSGGPMETQYF

abundance: few
v_gene: TRBV6-1
j_gene: TRBJ2-6
d_gene: NA
CDR3nt: TGTGCCAGCAGTGCCCCAGGGGCTGGGGCCAACGTCCTGACTTTC
CDR3aa: CASSAPGAGANVLTF

abundance: many
v_gene: TRBV2
j_gene: TRBJ1-4
d_gene: NA
CDR3nt: TGTGCCAGCATCAGCGGGATCTATGAAAAACTGTTTTTT
CDR3aa: CASISGIYEKLFF

abundance: many
v_gene: TRBV6-1
j_gene: TRBJ2-5
d_gene: NA
CDR3nt: TGTGCCAGCAGTCCATTGGGGGGGCTCCAAGAGACCCAGTACTTC
CDR3aa: CASSPLGGLQETQYF

abundance: NA
v_gene: TRBV27
j_gene: TRBJ1-5
d_gene: TRBD1
CDR3nt: TGTGCCAGCCGCTTGACAGGGCGCAATCAGCCCCAGCATTTT
CDR3aa: CASRLTGRNQPQHF

abundance: few
v_gene: TRBV9
j_gene: TRBJ1-6
d_gene: NA
CDR3nt: TGTGCCAGCAGCCCCGCAGCTAACCTAGGTTCACCCCTCCACTTT
CDR3aa: CASSPAANLGSPLHF

abundance: NA
v_gene: TRBV19
j_gene: TRBJ2-6
d_gene: TRBD1
CDR3nt: TGTGCCAGTAGGAGGGGGCGCTTTCCTGGGGCCAACGTCCTGACTTTC
CDR3aa: CASRRGRFPGANVLTF

abundance: many
v_gene: TRBV7-8
j_gene: TRBJ1-2
d_gene: NA
CDR3nt: TGTGCCAGCAGCTTAGCCACAGGGAGGGTCTATGGCTACACCTTC
CDR3aa: CASSLATGRVYGYTF

abundance: few
v_gene: TRBV5-1
j_gene: TRBJ2-7
d_gene: NA
CDR3nt: TGCGCCAGCAGCCCATCGAACCACGAGCAGTACTTC
CDR3aa: CASSPSNHEQYF

abundance: few
v_gene: TRBV19
j_gene: TRBJ2-6
d_gene: TRBD2
CDR3nt: TGTGCCAGCGACATTGGGACTAGCGGGAGAGGAGGGGCCAACGTCCTGACTTTC
CDR3aa: CASDIGTSGRGGANVLTF

abundance: few
v_gene: TRBV27
j_gene: TRBJ2-2
d_gene: NA
CDR3nt: TGTGCCAGCAGTTTATCCACATTCTCCACCGGGGAGCTGTTTTTT
CDR3aa: CASSLSTFSTGELFF

abundance: many
v_gene: TRBV6-1
j_gene: TRBJ2-3
d_gene: NA
CDR3nt: TGTGCCAGCAGTCCCTTGGCGGGAACTAGCACAGATACGCAGTATTTT
CDR3aa: CASSPLAGTSTDTQYF

abundance: NA
v_gene: TRBV7-6
j_gene: TRBJ2-7
d_gene: NA
CDR3nt: TGTGCCAGCAGCTTAGGCTCTAGCGAGACGGGCGAGCAGTACTTC
CDR3aa: CASSLGSSETGEQYF

abundance: few
v_gene: TRBV5-1
j_gene: TRBJ2-5
d_gene: NA
CDR3nt: TGCGCCAGCAGCTTGGGACGGCGGGGGCTACAAGAGACCCAGTACTTC
CDR3aa: CASSLGRRGLQETQYF

abundance: many
v_gene: TRBV7-9
j_gene: TRBJ2-7
d_gene: NA
CDR3nt: TGTGCCAGCAGCCCCCAAGGGTCCAGGGGCTGGACTGGGGAGCAGTACTTC
CDR3aa: CASSPQGSRGWTGEQYF

abundance: few
v_gene: TRBV24-1
j_gene: TRBJ2-1
d_gene: TRBD2
CDR3nt: TGTGCCACCAGTGATTTGTCCGGGACTAGCGGTGGTAGCTCCTACAATGAGCAGTTCTTC
CDR3aa: CATSDLSGTSGGSSYNEQFF

abundance: many
v_gene: TRBV28
j_gene: TRBJ1-1
d_gene: NA
CDR3nt: TGTGCCAGCAGGCTTGAGAGGATGAACACTGAAGCTTTCTTT
CDR3aa: CASRLERMNTEAFF

abundance: many
v_gene: TRBV7-2
j_gene: TRBJ1-2
d_gene: NA
CDR3nt: TGTGCCAGCAGCTCCTACCTAGGGGGACTGGACTATGGCTACACCTTC
CDR3aa: CASSSYLGGLDYGYTF

abundance: many
v_gene: TRBV19
j_gene: TRBJ2-1
d_gene: NA
CDR3nt: TGTGCCAGCAGCATCGGACGGTACAATGAGCAGTTCTTC
CDR3aa: CASSIGRYNEQFF

abundance: NA
v_gene: TRBV18
j_gene: TRBJ1-2
d_gene: TRBD1
CDR3nt: TGTGCCAGCTCACTAGTTCGACAGGGACCGGATGGCTACACCTTC
CDR3aa: CASSLVRQGPDGYTF

abundance: NA
v_gene: TRBV12-3/TRBV12-4
j_gene: TRBJ2-1
d_gene: NA
CDR3nt: TGTGCCAGCATAGGGGGTTACAATGAGCAGTTCTTC
CDR3aa: CASIGGYNEQFF

abundance: many
v_gene: TRBV7-9
j_gene: TRBJ2-2
d_gene: NA
CDR3nt: TGTGCCAGCAGCACCCTTGACTCGTTCCGCGGGGAGCTGTTTTTT
CDR3aa: CASSTLDSFRGELFF

abundance: many
v_gene: TRBV28
j_gene: TRBJ2-7
d_gene: NA
CDR3nt: TGTGCCACCCGGGACACCCCCTACGAGCAGTACTTC
CDR3aa: CATRDTPYEQYF

abundance: NA
v_gene: TRBV14
j_gene: TRBJ1-1
d_gene: NA
CDR3nt: TGTGCCAGCAGCCCCTTAGGACGGCTGAACACTGAAGCTTTCTTT
CDR3aa: CASSPLGRLNTEAFF

abundance: many
v_gene: TRBV5-8
j_gene: TRBJ2-5
d_gene: TRBD2
CDR3nt: TGTGCCAGCCAGTTTCTTAGCGGGGAGACCCAGTACTTC
CDR3aa: CASQFLSGETQYF

abundance: many
v_gene: TRBV5-5
j_gene: TRBJ1-5
d_gene: NA
CDR3nt: TGTGCCAGCAGCTTAATGCCCAGCAATCAGCCCCAGCATTTT
CDR3aa: CASSLMPSNQPQHF

abundance: NA
v_gene: TRBV19
j_gene: TRBJ2-5
d_gene: TRBD2
CDR3nt: TGTGCCAGTAGTCCGGGACTAGCGGTTCAAGAGACCCAGTACTTC
CDR3aa: CASSPGLAVQETQYF

abundance: few
v_gene: TRBV19
j_gene: TRBJ1-5
d_gene: TRBD1
CDR3nt: TGTGCCAGTAGTACCGCCCTCAGGGGGCATGGGAAGCCCCAGCATTTT
CDR3aa: CASSTALRGHGKPQHF

abundance: once
v_gene: TRBV19
j_gene: TRBJ2-1
d_gene: TRBD1
CDR3nt: TGTGCCAGTAGTACGGACAGGGGAGGGAATGAGCAGTTCTTC
CDR3aa: CASSTDRGGNEQFF

abundance: many
v_gene: TRBV5-6
j_gene: TRBJ2-1
d_gene: NA
CDR3nt: TGTGCCAGCAGCTTGGTCTTAGGGAGCTCCTACAATGAGCAGTTCTTC
CDR3aa: CASSLVLGSSYNEQFF

abundance: NA
v_gene: TRBV9
j_gene: TRBJ2-5
d_gene: NA
CDR3nt: TGTGCCAGCAGCGTAGACCCAATCAAGGGGAACCAGTACTTC
CDR3aa: CASSVDPIKGNQYF

abundance: many
v_gene: TRBV13
j_gene: TRBJ2-3
d_gene: TRBD2
CDR3nt: TGTGCCAGCAGCTTCGAGACTAGCGGCACAGATACGCAGTATTTT
CDR3aa: CASSFETSGTDTQYF

abundance: NA
v_gene: TRBV12-3/TRBV12-4
j_gene: TRBJ1-5
d_gene: TRBD1
CDR3nt: TGTGCCAGCACCTACAGGGGCCAGCCCCAGCATTTT
CDR3aa: CASTYRGQPQHF

abundance: NA
v_gene: TRBV20-1
j_gene: TRBJ2-3
d_gene: TRBD2
CDR3nt: TGCAGTGCTCGTAGCGGGGGCTTCACAGATACGCAGTATTTT
CDR3aa: CSARSGGFTDTQYF

abundance: NA
v_gene: TRBV6-1
j_gene: TRBJ1-5
d_gene: NA
CDR3nt: TGTGCCAGCAGTGAAGCGCTTTTGGGGGCTGACCAGCCCCAGCATTTT
CDR3aa: CASSEALLGADQPQHF

abundance: few
v_gene: TRBV30
j_gene: TRBJ1-4
d_gene: TRBD1
CDR3nt: TGTGCCTGGAGTCCTGGGACAGGGGAGAGTGAAAAACTGTTTTTT
CDR3aa: CAWSPGTGESEKLFF

abundance: few
v_gene: TRBV3-1
j_gene: TRBJ2-2
d_gene: NA
CDR3nt: TGTGCCAGCAGCCCCCTCGGAGGGAACACCGGGGAGCTGTTTTTT
CDR3aa: CASSPLGGNTGELFF

abundance: few
v_gene: TRBV11-3
j_gene: TRBJ2-5
d_gene: NA
CDR3nt: TGTGCCAGCAGCTTACGAAGCAGGCAGTACCAAGAGACCCAGTACTTC
CDR3aa: CASSLRSRQYQETQYF

abundance: NA
v_gene: TRBV11-3
j_gene: TRBJ2-5
d_gene: NA
CDR3nt: TGTGCCAGCAATAACCCTCCAGGGCTGGTCCAAGAGACCCAGTACTTC
CDR3aa: CASNNPPGLVQETQYF